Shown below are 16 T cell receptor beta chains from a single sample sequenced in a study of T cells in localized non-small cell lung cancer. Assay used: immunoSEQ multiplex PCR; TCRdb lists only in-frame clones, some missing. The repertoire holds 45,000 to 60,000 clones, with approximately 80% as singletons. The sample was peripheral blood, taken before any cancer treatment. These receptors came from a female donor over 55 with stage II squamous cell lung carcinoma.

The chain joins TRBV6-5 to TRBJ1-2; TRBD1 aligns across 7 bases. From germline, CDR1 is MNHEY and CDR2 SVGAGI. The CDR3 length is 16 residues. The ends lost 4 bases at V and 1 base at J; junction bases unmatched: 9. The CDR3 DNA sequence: TGTGCCAGCAGTTCCATCCGCAGGGGGAATAACTATGGCTACACCTTC. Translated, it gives CASSSIRRGNNYGYTF.

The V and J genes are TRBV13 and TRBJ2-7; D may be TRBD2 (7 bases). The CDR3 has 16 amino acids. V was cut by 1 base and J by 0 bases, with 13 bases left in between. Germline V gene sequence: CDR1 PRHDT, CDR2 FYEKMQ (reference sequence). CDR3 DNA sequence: TGTGCCAGCAGCTTAGAAGGGGGGGGTTACTCCTACGAGCAGTACTTC. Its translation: CASSLEGGGYSYEQYF.

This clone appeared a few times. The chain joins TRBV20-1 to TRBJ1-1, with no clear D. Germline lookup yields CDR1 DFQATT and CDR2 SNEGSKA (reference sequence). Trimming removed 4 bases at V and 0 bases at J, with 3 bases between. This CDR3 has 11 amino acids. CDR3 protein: CSAKLNTEAFF. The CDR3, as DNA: TGCAGTGCTAAATTGAACACTGAAGCTTTCTTT.

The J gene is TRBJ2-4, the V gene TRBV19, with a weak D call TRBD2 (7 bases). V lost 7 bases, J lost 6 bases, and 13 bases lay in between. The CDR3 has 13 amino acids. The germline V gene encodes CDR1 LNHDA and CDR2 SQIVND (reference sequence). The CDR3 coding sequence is TGTGCCAGTACCGAGGGGGGGCCAAACATTCAGTACTTC. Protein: CASTEGGPNIQYF. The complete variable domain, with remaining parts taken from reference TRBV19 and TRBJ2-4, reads DGGITQSPKYLFRKEGQNVTLSCEQNLNHDAMYWYRQDPGQGLRLIYYSQIVNDFQKGDIAEGYSVSREKKESFPLTVTSAQKNPTAFYLCASTEGGPNIQYFGAGTRLSVL.

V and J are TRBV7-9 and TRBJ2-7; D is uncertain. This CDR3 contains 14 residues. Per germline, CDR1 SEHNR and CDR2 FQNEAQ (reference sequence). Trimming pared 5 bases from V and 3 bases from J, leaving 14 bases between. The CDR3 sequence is CASSPSGGNYEQYF. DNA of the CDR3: TGTGCCAGCAGCCCATCGGGCGGAAACTACGAGCAGTACTTC.

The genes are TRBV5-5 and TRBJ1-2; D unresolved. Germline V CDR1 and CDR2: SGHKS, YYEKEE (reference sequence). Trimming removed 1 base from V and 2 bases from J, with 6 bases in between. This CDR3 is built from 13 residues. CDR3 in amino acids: CASSLRGNYGYTF. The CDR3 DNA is TGTGCCAGCAGCTTGCGGGGAAACTATGGCTACACCTTC.

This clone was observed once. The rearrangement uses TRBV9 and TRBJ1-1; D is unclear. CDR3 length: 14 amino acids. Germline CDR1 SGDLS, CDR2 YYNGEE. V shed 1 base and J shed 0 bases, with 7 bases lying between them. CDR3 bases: TGTGCCAGCAGCGTAACTCCGATGAACACTGAAGCTTTCTTT. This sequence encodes CASSVTPMNTEAFF.

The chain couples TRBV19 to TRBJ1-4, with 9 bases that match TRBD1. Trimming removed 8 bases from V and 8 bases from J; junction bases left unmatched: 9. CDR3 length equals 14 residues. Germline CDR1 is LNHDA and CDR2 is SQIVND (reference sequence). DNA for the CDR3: TGTGCCAGTGATCCGGGACAGGGCTACGAAAAACTGTTTTTT. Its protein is CASDPGQGYEKLFF.

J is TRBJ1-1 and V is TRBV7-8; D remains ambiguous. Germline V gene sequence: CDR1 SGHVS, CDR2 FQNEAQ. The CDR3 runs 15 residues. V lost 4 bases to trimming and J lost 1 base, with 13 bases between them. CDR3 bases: TGTGCCAGCAGCTCCGGGTCCGGCGGGAACACTGAAGCTTTCTTT. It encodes CASSSGSGGNTEAFF.

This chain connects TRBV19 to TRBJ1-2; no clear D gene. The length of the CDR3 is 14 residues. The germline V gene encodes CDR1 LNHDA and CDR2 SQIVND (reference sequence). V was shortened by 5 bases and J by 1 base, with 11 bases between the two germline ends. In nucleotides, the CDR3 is TGTGCCAGTAGTTTGGTCAGAGATAACTATGGCTACACCTTC. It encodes CASSLVRDNYGYTF.

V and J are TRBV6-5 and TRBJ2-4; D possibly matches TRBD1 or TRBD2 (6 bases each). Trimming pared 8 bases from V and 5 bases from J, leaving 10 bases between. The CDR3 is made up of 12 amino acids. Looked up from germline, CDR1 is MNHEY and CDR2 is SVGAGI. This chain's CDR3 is CASAGQENIQYF. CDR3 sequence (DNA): TGTGCCAGCGCGGGACAAGAAAACATTCAGTACTTC.

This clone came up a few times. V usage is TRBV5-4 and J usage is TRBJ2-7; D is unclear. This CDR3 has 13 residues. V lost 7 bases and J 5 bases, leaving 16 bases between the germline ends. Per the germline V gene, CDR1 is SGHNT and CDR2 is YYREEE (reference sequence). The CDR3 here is CASSETGPDEQYF. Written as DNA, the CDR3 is TGTGCCAGCTCGGAGACGGGTCCGGACGAGCAGTACTTC. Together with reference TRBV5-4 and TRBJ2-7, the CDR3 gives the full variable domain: ETGVTQSPTHLIKTRGQQVTLRCSSQSGHNTVSWYQQALGQGPQFIFQYYREEENGRGNFPPRFSGLQFPNYSSELNVNALELDDSALYLCASSETGPDEQYFGPGTRLTVT.

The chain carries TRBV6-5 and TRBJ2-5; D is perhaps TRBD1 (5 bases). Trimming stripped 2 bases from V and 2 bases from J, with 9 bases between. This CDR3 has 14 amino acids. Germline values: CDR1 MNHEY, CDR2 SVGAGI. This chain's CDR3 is CASSYGHLQETQYF. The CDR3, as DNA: TGTGCCAGCAGTTACGGACACTTACAAGAGACCCAGTACTTC.

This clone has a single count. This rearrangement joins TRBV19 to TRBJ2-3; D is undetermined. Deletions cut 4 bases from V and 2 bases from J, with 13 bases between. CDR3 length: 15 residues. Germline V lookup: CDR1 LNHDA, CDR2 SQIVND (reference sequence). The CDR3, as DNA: TGTGCCAGTAGTAACCCGACGGAATTCACAGATACGCAGTATTTT. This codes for CASSNPTEFTDTQYF.

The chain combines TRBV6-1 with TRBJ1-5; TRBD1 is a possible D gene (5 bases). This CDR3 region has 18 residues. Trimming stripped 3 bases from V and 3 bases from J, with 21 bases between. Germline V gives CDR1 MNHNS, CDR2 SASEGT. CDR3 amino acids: CASSEGPGGWGNNQPQHF. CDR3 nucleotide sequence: TGTGCCAGCAGTGAGGGGCCGGGTGGTTGGGGGAACAATCAGCCCCAGCATTTT.

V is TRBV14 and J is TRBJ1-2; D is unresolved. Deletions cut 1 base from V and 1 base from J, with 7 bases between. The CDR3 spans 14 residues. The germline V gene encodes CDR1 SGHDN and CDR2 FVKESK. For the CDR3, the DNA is TGTGCCAGCAGCCAAGCGTACAGTAACTATGGCTACACCTTC. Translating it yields CASSQAYSNYGYTF.